The rows below give T cell receptor beta chains drawn from one sample of a study of T cell responses to AZD1222 COVID-19 vaccine. TCRdb keeps only in-frame clones here, not all; method: immunoSEQ multiplex PCR. Of 80,000 to 100,000 clones in the sample, 86% were seen once. Source: peripheral blood, taken 28 days after the second AZD1222 dose. Every receptor here comes from an adult who received the AZD1222 COVID-19 vaccine. Each CDR3 is given with its conserved first and last residue. The D gene is left open where the match is weak. Clone size is not always given. Where it is, it says once, few, many or a class for expanded clones.

V,size,length,D,J,DNA,CDR3
TRBV5-6,-,14,TRBD1,TRBJ1-5,TGTGCCAGCAGCGACAGGGTCGGCTCTCAGCCCCAGCATTTT,CASSDRVGSQPQHF
TRBV9,-,13,TRBD1,TRBJ1-6,TGTGCCAGCAGCCACAGGGGTGGGTCACCCCTCCACTTT,CASSHRGGSPLHF
TRBV18,-,16,TRBD2,TRBJ2-1,TGTGCCAGCTCACCAGGATTAGGGACTAGCGTTAGTGAGCAGTTCTTC,CASSPGLGTSVSEQFF
TRBV2,-,14,-,TRBJ1-5,TGTGCCAGCAGTTGGCAGCGGCTGGAGCAGCCCCAGCATTTT,CASSWQRLEQPQHF
TRBV28,-,13,-,TRBJ1-2,TGTGCCAGCTACCAAGGGGGGCGTAGCGGCTACACCTTC,CASYQGGRSGYTF
TRBV7-2,-,16,-,TRBJ1-3,TGTGCCAGCAGCTTAGATGGCGGGGGCTCTGGAAACACCATATATTTT,CASSLDGGGSGNTIYF
TRBV19,-,16,-,TRBJ2-3,TGTGCCAGTAGTACCAACACAGGGAGCGGCACAGATACGCAGTATTTT,CASSTNTGSGTDTQYF
TRBV5-4,few,17,-,TRBJ1-1,TGTGCCAGCAGCTTAAAGTTGGCAGGGAGGATGAACACTGAAGCTTTCTTT,CASSLKLAGRMNTEAFF
TRBV28,-,12,-,TRBJ1-4,TGTGCCAGCGGGGTCCTCCGTGAAAAACTGTTTTTT,CASGVLREKLFF
TRBV2,few,15,-,TRBJ2-1,TGTGCCAGCAGTAGGGACGGAGACTCCTACAATGAGCAGTTCTTC,CASSRDGDSYNEQFF
TRBV6-5,-,12,TRBD2,TRBJ2-1,TGTGCCAGCACTTCCGGGACGGGACTAGGGTTCTTC,CASTSGTGLGFF
TRBV12-3/TRBV12-4,-,12,-,TRBJ1-3,TGTGCCAGCAGTTTCCTTGGAAACACCATATATTTT,CASSFLGNTIYF
TRBV6-5,-,11,-,TRBJ2-1,TGTGCCAGCAGTGACTCGCTTTCTCCGTTCTTC,CASSDSLSPFF
TRBV27,few,15,TRBD1,TRBJ2-1,TGTGCCAGCAGCCCAGACAGGGGGGGAAACAATGAGCAGTTCTTC,CASSPDRGGNNEQFF
TRBV7-2,-,13,-,TRBJ2-5,TGTGCCAGCACCTCAACAGAGGGGAAGACCCAGTACTTC,CASTSTEGKTQYF
TRBV28,-,18,TRBD2,TRBJ2-2,TGTGCCAGCAGCGGCGGACTAGCGGGAGGGCCGAGGACCGGGGAGCTGTTTTTT,CASSGGLAGGPRTGELFF
TRBV4-2,-,18,TRBD1,TRBJ1-3,TGTGCCAGCAGCCAACCGGGGACAGGGGCTCTCTCTGGAAACACCATATATTTT,CASSQPGTGALSGNTIYF
TRBV4-3,-,17,TRBD2,TRBJ2-1,TGCGCCAGCAGCCAAGATCCGGGCGGGAGGACACCGAATGAGCAGTTCTTC,CASSQDPGGRTPNEQFF
TRBV7-2,-,16,-,TRBJ2-3,TGTGCCAGCAGCTTAATCGGCAGGGCCGGGACAGATACGCAGTATTTT,CASSLIGRAGTDTQYF
TRBV28,-,16,-,TRBJ1-3,TGTGCCAGCAGTTATACAGGGTCGGCTTCCGGAAACACCATATATTTT,CASSYTGSASGNTIYF
TRBV7-8,-,11,-,TRBJ2-1,TGTGCCAGCAGCCCGTACAATGAGCAGTTCTTC,CASSPYNEQFF
TRBV19,-,13,TRBD1,TRBJ1-1,TGTGCCAGTAGAACGGGACAGCTAACTGAAGCTTTCTTT,CASRTGQLTEAFF
TRBV19,-,14,-,TRBJ1-5,TGTGCCAGTACCCCCCGGACAGAGAGTCAGCCCCAGCATTTT,CASTPRTESQPQHF
TRBV10-3,-,17,TRBD2,TRBJ2-7,TGTGCCATCAGTGACAGCGGGGGAGCTTCCCAGTCGGGCGAGCAGTACTTC,CAISDSGGASQSGEQYF
TRBV5-5,-,14,-,TRBJ2-3,TGTGCCAGCAGCTTAGGTTCCACCAGAGATACGCAGTATTTT,CASSLGSTRDTQYF
TRBV3-1/TRBV3-2,-,14,TRBD2,TRBJ2-1,TGTGCCAGCAGCCAAGATGCAGGGAGGGATGAGCAGTTCTTC,CASSQDAGRDEQFF
TRBV15,-,14,-,TRBJ2-2,TGTGCCACTTCGAGCAGGGGGGACACCGGGGAGCTGTTTTTT,CATSSRGDTGELFF
TRBV28,-,20,TRBD2,TRBJ2-1,TGTGCCAGCAGTTTATTCTCCGGGACTAGCGGGAGGCTCTGGGGCAATGAGCAGTTCTTC,CASSLFSGTSGRLWGNEQFF
TRBV11-3,-,13,-,TRBJ2-7,TGTGCCAGCAGCTACTCGGGGGTTGGAGAGCAGTACTTC,CASSYSGVGEQYF
TRBV19,once,16,TRBD1,TRBJ1-1,TGTGCCAGTAGTATAGTAACAGGGGGGATGAACACTGAAGCTTTCTTT,CASSIVTGGMNTEAFF
TRBV5-6,few,15,-,TRBJ1-3,TGTGCCAGCAGCTGGGGACCGTACTCTGGAAACACCATATATTTT,CASSWGPYSGNTIYF
TRBV21-1,-,14,-,TRBJ1-1,TGTGCCAGCAGCATCACAGGGAGGGACACTGAAGCTTTCTTT,CASSITGRDTEAFF
TRBV7-7,-,15,-,TRBJ2-1,TGTGCTAGCAGCGCGAGACTAGAACTAGGCAATGAGCAGTTCTTC,CASSARLELGNEQFF
TRBV25-1,-,14,-,TRBJ1-1,TGTGCCAGCAGTGCCCCCTCGACAGGCCGCGGAGCTTTCTTT,CASSAPSTGRGAFF
TRBV6-5,-,15,-,TRBJ1-2,TGTGTCGTTTGGCAGGGCCTAGGGTTCCTCTATGGCTACACCTTC,CVVWQGLGFLYGYTF
TRBV7-9,-,14,-,TRBJ2-5,TGTGCCAGCAGCTTGCAGGCCGAAACGGGGACCCAGTACTTC,CASSLQAETGTQYF